Listed here are 20 T cell receptor beta chains from one sample, sequenced in a study of blood T cell repertoires in COVID-19. Method: immunoSEQ multiplex PCR; TCRdb's copy keeps in-frame clones and lacks some. The sample holds approximately 210,000 clones, about 88% seen once. Source material: peripheral blood. Receptors originate from a middle-aged man with acute or convalescent COVID-19.

This chain links TRBV5-6 with TRBJ2-7, with 10 bases lining up with TRBD1. The CDR3 has 15 amino acids. V was clipped by 4 bases and J by 2 bases; unmatched bases: 6. CDR1 is SGHDT and CDR2 is YYEEEE in the germline V gene. The DNA for the CDR3 is TGTGCCAGCAGCCCCGGGACAGGGGAAACCTACGAGCAGTACTTC. It translates to CASSPGTGETYEQYF.

The gene calls are TRBV7-9 and TRBJ1-1; D is ambiguous. This CDR3 region has 17 residues. Trimming took 3 bases from V and 0 from J, leaving 17 bases between them. The germline V gene encodes CDR1 SEHNR and CDR2 FQNEAQ (reference sequence). Here the CDR3 reads CASSLVTRLPMNTEAFF. The CDR3 coding sequence is TGTGCCAGCAGCTTGGTGACCAGGCTCCCTATGAACACTGAAGCTTTCTTT.

The gene calls are TRBV5-4 and TRBJ2-5; D is unresolved. CDR1 and CDR2 from the germline V gene are SGHNT and YYREEE (reference sequence). This CDR3 spans 12 amino acids. Trimming took 2 bases from V and 0 from J, leaving 2 bases between them. The CDR3 DNA reads as TGTGCCAGCAGCTTCAACCAAGAGACCCAGTACTTC. Translated, it gives CASSFNQETQYF.

V usage is TRBV30 and J usage is TRBJ1-1; no definite D call. The V end lost 1 base, the J end lost 4 bases, and 13 bases lay between the germline ends. The CDR3 extends over 14 amino acids. Germline V gives CDR1 GTSNPN, CDR2 SVGIG (reference sequence). CDR3 bases: TGTGCCTGGAGTGGGGGATGGGGAGGCACTGAAGCTTTCTTT. Its protein is CAWSGGWGGTEAFF. Supplemented by reference TRBV30 and TRBJ1-1, the full variable domain reads SQTIHQWPATLVQPVGSPLSLECTVEGTSNPNLYWYRQAAGRGLQLLFYSVGIGQISSEVPQNLSASRPQDRQFILSSKKLLLSDSGFYLCAWSGGWGGTEAFFGQGTRLTVV.

V gene TRBV6-5 combines with J gene TRBJ2-7; 8 bases are shared with TRBD2. The CDR3 has 16 residues. Germline V gives CDR1 MNHEY, CDR2 SVGAGI. Losses at the gene ends were 0 bases for V and 3 bases for J; bases not matched to a gene: 7. CDR3 in DNA: TGTGCCAGCAGTTACTCCCGGACTAGCCATAGCTACGAGCAGTACTTC. Encoded protein: CASSYSRTSHSYEQYF.

This clone appeared a single time. This rearrangement joins TRBV5-1 to TRBJ2-2, with 9 bases matching TRBD1. V was pared by 5 bases and J by 1 base, with 6 bases of the junction left unmatched. Germline CDR1 and CDR2: SGHRS and YFSETQ. The CDR3 is 16 amino acids. The CDR3 nucleotides read TGCGCCAGCAGGATACCGGGACAGGGGAACACCGGGGAGCTGTTTTTT. Translation gives CASRIPGQGNTGELFF.

The rearrangement joins TRBV27 to TRBJ2-7, with 8 nucleotides matching TRBD1. J lost 5 bases, V lost 5 bases, and 11 bases had no gene match. Per germline, CDR1 MNHEY and CDR2 SMNVEV (reference sequence). The CDR3 contains 15 residues. This chain's CDR3 is CASSPRTGTIDEQYF. CDR3 nucleotide sequence: TGTGCCAGCAGTCCTAGGACAGGGACGATCGACGAGCAGTACTTC.

The rearrangement joins TRBV7-7 to TRBJ2-7; the match to TRBD1 covers 9 bases. The V segment lost 11 bases and the J segment 7 bases; nucleotides outside the gene matches: 15. The CDR3 totals 14 residues. The germline CDR1 and CDR2 sequences are SSHAT and FNYEAQ (reference sequence). The CDR3 sequence: CAPRSPIQGAEQYF. CDR3 in DNA: TGTGCCCCCCGGTCCCCAATACAGGGGGCAGAGCAGTACTTC. Full variable domain (remainder filled in from reference TRBV7-7 and TRBJ2-7): GAGVSQSPRYKVTKRGQDVTLRCDPISSHATLYWYQQALGQGPEFLTYFNYEAQPDKSGLPSDRFSAERPEGSISTLTIQRTEQRDSAMYRCAPRSPIQGAEQYFGPGTRLTVT.

This clone is termed medium-sized (0.01 to 0.1%). This chain uses TRBV11-2 with TRBJ2-7; 8 bases fit TRBD2. Germline-derived CDR1 and CDR2 are SGHAT and FQNNGV. The CDR3 loop spans 16 amino acids. The V gene end was trimmed by 5 bases and the J gene end by 0 bases; junction bases not matched to a gene: 9. The CDR3, as DNA: TGTGCCAGCAGCACCACTAGCGGACTAAGCTCCTACGAGCAGTACTTC. This gives the protein CASSTTSGLSSYEQYF.

The V call is TRBV30, the J call TRBJ1-2; unclear D gene. V was shortened by 5 bases and J by 5 bases, with 18 bases between the two germline ends. This CDR3 region has 14 residues. CDR1 is GTSNPN, CDR2 SVGIG, per germline (reference sequence). The CDR3 reads CAWVSSGRFYGYTF. Here the CDR3 DNA reads TGTGCCTGGGTGTCCAGCGGGCGCTTTTATGGCTACACCTTC.

The J gene is TRBJ2-1, the V gene TRBV3-1 (or the pseudogene TRBV3-2), with D possibly being TRBD1 (5 bases). CDR3 size: 11 residues. Trimming took off 6 bases at V and 7 bases at J, with 7 bases between the two ends. Germline CDR1 LGHDT, CDR2 YNNKEL (reference sequence). The CDR3 is CASSRGNEQFF. In nucleotides, the CDR3 is TGTGCCAGCAGTAGGGGAAATGAGCAGTTCTTC.

The chain recombines TRBV4-2 with TRBJ1-1; the D gene is possibly TRBD1 (5 bases). The CDR3 is 15 amino acids. Trimming shortened V by 6 bases and J by 3 bases, and 17 bases separated the two germline ends. Germline V lookup: CDR1 LGHNA, CDR2 YNFKEQ. CDR3 in amino acids: CASRSRGGGDTEAFF. The CDR3, as DNA: TGTGCCAGCAGGTCAAGGGGCGGCGGGGACACTGAAGCTTTCTTT.

A single count supports this clone. The chain combines TRBV10-2 with TRBJ2-7; tentatively, D is TRBD1 (6 bases). The CDR3 is made up of 14 amino acids. V dropped 8 bases and J dropped 4 bases, with 18 bases sitting between them. CDR1 and CDR2 (germline): WSHSY, SAAADI. The CDR3 DNA reads as TGCGCCAGCCGGAGCCCGGGACAACCTTACGAGCAGTACTTC. This sequence encodes CASRSPGQPYEQYF.

The chain is built from TRBV6-1 and TRBJ1-5; D unclear. Germline V gene lookup returns CDR1 MNHNS and CDR2 SASEGT. The CDR3 is 15 amino acids. V lost 3 bases, J lost 1 base, and 10 bases lay in between. The CDR3 is CASSDRSLSNQPQHF. CDR3 nucleotides: TGTGCCAGCAGTGACCGGTCGTTGAGCAATCAGCCCCAGCATTTT.

The chain couples TRBV29-1 to TRBJ1-1, with unresolved D. This CDR3 contains 14 residues. Trimming removed 0 bases from V and 1 base from J, with 9 bases in between. Germline V lookup: CDR1 SQVTM, CDR2 ANQGSEA. The CDR3: CSVEEEGANTEAFF. In DNA form, the CDR3 reads TGCAGCGTTGAAGAGGAAGGAGCGAACACTGAAGCTTTCTTT.

The rearrangement joins TRBV5-5 to TRBJ2-7, with D perhaps TRBD1 (6 bases). Germline-derived CDR1 and CDR2 are SGHKS and YYEKEE (reference sequence). This CDR3 has 15 amino acids. V was shortened by 1 base and J by 0 bases, with 11 bases between the two germline ends. CDR3 region: CASSLPDRSSYEQYF. Here the CDR3 DNA reads TGTGCCAGCAGCTTGCCCGACAGGAGCTCCTACGAGCAGTACTTC.

The V and J genes are TRBV3-1 (or the pseudogene TRBV3-2) and TRBJ1-3, with 8 bases aligning to TRBD1. Germline loops: CDR1 LGHDT, CDR2 YNNKEL (reference sequence). This CDR3 is 14 amino acids long. With V trimmed by 2 bases and J by 6 bases, 3 bases remained unmatched. The DNA for the CDR3 is TGTGCCAGCAGCCAATCGGACAGGGAAAACACCATATATTTT. Its protein product is CASSQSDRENTIYF.

The chain couples TRBV28 to TRBJ1-5, with D possibly TRBD1 on 5 matching bases. Germline CDR1 and CDR2: MDHEN and SYDVKM. V lost 1 base and J 9 bases, leaving 16 bases between the germline ends. The CDR3 has 15 amino acids. The CDR3 sequence: CASSLLAGAGGPQHF. Here the CDR3 DNA reads TGTGCCAGCAGTTTATTGGCAGGTGCGGGGGGGCCCCAGCATTTT.

With regard to this clone: The sample carries other DNA sequences with the same CDR3. The chain uses TRBV2 and TRBJ2-7; D is unresolved. This CDR3 is built from 13 residues. The V and J ends lost 1 base and 0 bases respectively, with 4 bases between them. The germline gives CDR1 SNHLY, CDR2 FYNNEI. In DNA, the CDR3 is TGTGCCAGCAGTGAAGACAGCTCCTACGAGCAGTACTTC. It is translated as CASSEDSSYEQYF.

V gene TRBV19 combines with J gene TRBJ2-3; D is perhaps TRBD2 (6 bases). The V and J ends lost 2 bases and 0 bases respectively, with 9 bases between them. The germline CDR1 and CDR2 sequences are LNHDA and SQIVND (reference sequence). The CDR3 covers 15 residues. The CDR3 DNA sequence: TGTGCCAGTAGTATATCGGGGACTAGCACAGATACGCAGTATTTT. Its translation: CASSISGTSTDTQYF.